This paragraph covers one T cell receptor (beta chain) sequence. Its target is unknown. The data are from a study of T cell responses to AZD1222 COVID-19 vaccine. Study-level findings and limits: Among those given AZD1222, only 5 to 7 were seropositive at baseline. White British donors predominated, females outnumbered males, and clonal diversity was possibly underestimated. Unmutated variant regions reportedly attract nearly half of all spike-specific TCRs. Along spike, vaccine-associated CD4 TCRs were found throughout, with dominance at 160-218 and 743-854.

The CDR3 loop spans 12 amino acids. From germline, CDR1 is LNHDA and CDR2 SQIVND (reference sequence). Trimming took off 3 bases at V and 6 bases at J, with 7 bases between the two ends. Libraries were prepared by immunoSEQ multiplex PCR; TCRdb keeps only in-frame clonotypes and omits some of them. The top ten clones hold 3% to 4.5% of a sample with about 140,000 clones, 85% to 90% of them seen once. The chain employs TRBV19 and TRBJ2-3; no reliable D call. The clonotype was recovered from an adult in good health. This specimen was peripheral blood, taken on day 0 of AZD1222 vaccination. Here the CDR3 DNA reads TGTGCCAGTAGTATTTCCGGTGATACGCAGTATTTT. Encoded protein: CASSISGDTQYF.